The clone carrying this TCR beta chain was picked up a small number of times. Its cognate antigen is unknown. The germline V and J ends were trimmed by 8 bases and 1 base, with 11 bases remaining between them. The CDR3 is 13 amino acids. Germline lookup yields CDR1 MDHEN and CDR2 SYDVKM. This specimen comes from a study of chemoradiotherapy in HPV16-positive cancers. Overall study findings and caveats: The functional HPV-specific definition rests on just two HPV16-positive patients.

The method was immunoSEQ multiplex PCR; TCRdb's version includes in-frame clones alone and lacks a portion of them. The data hold approximately 8,400 clones, with over 75% observed a single time. The TCR sequence derives from a human donor with HPV-associated anogenital cancer. The gene calls are TRBV28 and TRBJ2-5, with a weak D call TRBD2 (6 bases). Collection of the sample occurred from a patient who underwent chemoradiotherapy. The CDR3 nucleotides read TGTGCCAGCGGGACTGTGGGCCAAGAGACCCAGTACTTC. As protein: CASGTVGQETQYF.